This is a list of T cell receptor beta chains from one sample in a study of shared clonotypes between healthy human individuals. The table came from immunoSEQ multiplex PCR; TCRdb's copy has only in-frame clones and leaves some out. The sample has more than 2 million clones, 95% seen once. The specimen was naive CD4+ T cells sorted from blood. Every receptor here comes from a man younger than 35 in good health. CDR3s include the opening cysteine and the closing phenylalanine or tryptophan. D genes are given only for firm matches. Rows may omit the clone size; those that give it use once, few, many or a size class.

J gene: TRBJ2-2; V gene: TRBV10-2; clone size: -; D gene: -; CDR3 DNA: TGCGCCAGCAGTCGCCCAGGGCCCAGAACCACCGGGGAGCTGTTTTTT; CDR3 protein: CASSRPGPRTTGELFF
J gene: TRBJ2-1; V gene: TRBV4-2; clone size: -; D gene: TRBD2; CDR3 DNA: TGTGCCAGCAGCCAAGATAGCGGGAGCTCCTACAATGAGCAGTTCTTC; CDR3 protein: CASSQDSGSSYNEQFF
J gene: TRBJ2-6; V gene: TRBV10-3; clone size: -; D gene: TRBD1; CDR3 DNA: TGTGCCATCAGTGAGGGGACAGGGTTGGGGGCCAACGTCCTGACTTTC; CDR3 protein: CAISEGTGLGANVLTF
J gene: TRBJ2-7; V gene: TRBV6-6; clone size: -; D gene: TRBD1; CDR3 DNA: TGTGCCAGCAGTTACGCGACAGGGCCCTACGAGCAGTACTTC; CDR3 protein: CASSYATGPYEQYF
J gene: TRBJ1-6; V gene: TRBV29-1; clone size: -; D gene: TRBD1; CDR3 DNA: TGCAGCGCCCGAGGGGGCCCTAATTCACCCCTCCACTTT; CDR3 protein: CSARGGPNSPLHF
J gene: TRBJ1-2; V gene: TRBV5-4; clone size: -; D gene: -; CDR3 DNA: TGTGCCAGCAGCACGGGGACACTACTCCGACGGGAAGCCTATGGCTACACCTTC; CDR3 protein: CASSTGTLLRREAYGYTF
J gene: TRBJ1-1; V gene: TRBV29-1; clone size: -; D gene: -; CDR3 DNA: TGCAGCGTTGACCGGGCTGCGATGAACACTGAAGCTTTCTTT; CDR3 protein: CSVDRAAMNTEAFF
J gene: TRBJ1-5; V gene: TRBV7-9; clone size: -; D gene: -; CDR3 DNA: TGTGCCAGCAGCAACCACGGAGCAGGGCAGGGAGGCAATCAGCCCCAGCATTTT; CDR3 protein: CASSNHGAGQGGNQPQHF
J gene: TRBJ2-2; V gene: TRBV6-6; clone size: -; D gene: TRBD2; CDR3 DNA: TGTGCCAGCAGGCCCGGGACTAGGACCGGGGAGCTGTTTTTT; CDR3 protein: CASRPGTRTGELFF
J gene: TRBJ2-1; V gene: TRBV9; clone size: -; D gene: -; CDR3 DNA: TGTGCCAGCAGCGTAGATACCAATGAGCAGTTCTTC; CDR3 protein: CASSVDTNEQFF
J gene: TRBJ1-4; V gene: TRBV4-1; clone size: -; D gene: -; CDR3 DNA: TGCGCCAGCAGCCAAGATCTTCCGGCAACTAATGAAAAACTGTTTTTT; CDR3 protein: CASSQDLPATNEKLFF
J gene: TRBJ1-6; V gene: TRBV30; clone size: -; D gene: -; CDR3 DNA: TGTGCCTGGAGGGGTTCTATATATAATTCACCCCTCCACTTT; CDR3 protein: CAWRGSIYNSPLHF
J gene: TRBJ2-7; V gene: TRBV6-5; clone size: -; D gene: TRBD2; CDR3 DNA: TGTGCCACCTTCTTTAGGGACTACGACTACGAGCAGTACTTC; CDR3 protein: CATFFRDYDYEQYF
J gene: TRBJ2-5; V gene: TRBV6-5; clone size: once; D gene: -; CDR3 DNA: TGTGCCAGCAGTTACTGGGGACCGCCCGCGGAGACCCAGTACTTC; CDR3 protein: CASSYWGPPAETQYF
J gene: TRBJ2-4; V gene: TRBV7-2; clone size: -; D gene: -; CDR3 DNA: TGTGCCAGCAGCATACGAGGGTTAGCCATAAACATTCAGTACTTC; CDR3 protein: CASSIRGLAINIQYF
J gene: TRBJ2-5; V gene: TRBV29-1; clone size: -; D gene: -; CDR3 DNA: TGCAGCGTTGAGTTCGGAGAGACCCAGTACTTC; CDR3 protein: CSVEFGETQYF
J gene: TRBJ2-3; V gene: TRBV11-2; clone size: -; D gene: -; CDR3 DNA: TGTGCCAGCAGCTTAGAAGGGGCCTCGACAGATACGCAGTATTTT; CDR3 protein: CASSLEGASTDTQYF
J gene: TRBJ2-5; V gene: TRBV10-2; clone size: -; D gene: TRBD2; CDR3 DNA: TGCGCCAGCAGTGACGGACTAGAAGAGACCCAGTACTTC; CDR3 protein: CASSDGLEETQYF
J gene: TRBJ2-3; V gene: TRBV6-6; clone size: once; D gene: TRBD2; CDR3 DNA: TGTGCCAGCAGCCCCCGACTAGCGGTCTTAGATACGCAGTATTTT; CDR3 protein: CASSPRLAVLDTQYF
J gene: TRBJ1-1; V gene: TRBV27; clone size: -; D gene: TRBD1; CDR3 DNA: TGTGCCAGCAGTTTAGGGACAGGGCCGATGAACACTGAAGCTTTCTTT; CDR3 protein: CASSLGTGPMNTEAFF
J gene: TRBJ1-1; V gene: TRBV7-9; clone size: -; D gene: TRBD1; CDR3 DNA: TGTGCCAGCAGCTTTCCCCAGGGGGCCCTAGGGAACACTGAAGCTTTCTTT; CDR3 protein: CASSFPQGALGNTEAFF
J gene: TRBJ2-3; V gene: TRBV7-8; clone size: -; D gene: -; CDR3 DNA: TGTGCCAGCAGCTTAGTAGGGCCACCGCCGCCAGATACGCAGTATTTT; CDR3 protein: CASSLVGPPPPDTQYF
J gene: TRBJ2-3; V gene: TRBV5-8; clone size: -; D gene: -; CDR3 DNA: TGTGCCAGCAGCTTGGGATCTAGTACAGATACGCAGTATTTT; CDR3 protein: CASSLGSSTDTQYF
J gene: TRBJ2-7; V gene: TRBV18; clone size: -; D gene: -; CDR3 DNA: TGTGCCAGCTCACCAGAACCAGGGGGGGTCCAGTACTTC; CDR3 protein: CASSPEPGGVQYF
J gene: TRBJ2-2; V gene: TRBV7-2; clone size: -; D gene: TRBD1; CDR3 DNA: TGTGCCAGCAGCTTGACAGGGGGCGCGGGCGGGGAGCTGTTTTTT; CDR3 protein: CASSLTGGAGGELFF
J gene: TRBJ2-3; V gene: TRBV7-9; clone size: -; D gene: -; CDR3 DNA: TGTGCCAGCACCCTCGGATTGGCGGGGCGAGATACGCAGTATTTT; CDR3 protein: CASTLGLAGRDTQYF
J gene: TRBJ2-2; V gene: TRBV5-6; clone size: -; D gene: -; CDR3 DNA: TGTGCCAGCAGCTCCCGATTCGGGGAGCTGTTTTTT; CDR3 protein: CASSSRFGELFF
J gene: TRBJ2-6; V gene: TRBV27; clone size: -; D gene: -; CDR3 DNA: TGTGCCAGCAGTTTCTTCGGACCTACTGGGGCCAACGTCCTGACTTTC; CDR3 protein: CASSFFGPTGANVLTF
J gene: TRBJ2-3; V gene: TRBV5-1; clone size: -; D gene: TRBD2; CDR3 DNA: TGCGCCAGCAGCACCCTAGCGGGCGGCACAGATACGCAGTATTTT; CDR3 protein: CASSTLAGGTDTQYF
J gene: TRBJ1-2; V gene: TRBV2; clone size: -; D gene: -; CDR3 DNA: TGTGCCAGCAGTGAAAGCAGGAACTATGGCTACACCTTC; CDR3 protein: CASSESRNYGYTF
J gene: TRBJ2-2; V gene: TRBV7-2; clone size: -; D gene: TRBD1; CDR3 DNA: TGTGCCAGCAGCCGAACAGGGGTGAACACCGGGGAGCTGTTTTTT; CDR3 protein: CASSRTGVNTGELFF
J gene: TRBJ2-1; V gene: TRBV6-6; clone size: -; D gene: -; CDR3 DNA: TGTGCCAGCAGGATCGAAGGTGAGCAGTTCTTC; CDR3 protein: CASRIEGEQFF
J gene: TRBJ2-2; V gene: TRBV18; clone size: -; D gene: TRBD2; CDR3 DNA: TGTGCCAGCTCACTCTCCGGACTAGAAAACGGGGAGCTGTTTTTT; CDR3 protein: CASSLSGLENGELFF
J gene: TRBJ2-7; V gene: TRBV7-6; clone size: -; D gene: -; CDR3 DNA: TGTGCCAGCAGCCCCAGTGGGCAGCCCGGTCGGGAGCAGTACTTC; CDR3 protein: CASSPSGQPGREQYF
J gene: TRBJ2-6; V gene: TRBV27; clone size: -; D gene: -; CDR3 DNA: TGTGCCAGCAGTTTAAACAGAGCTGGGGCCAACGTCCTGACTTTC; CDR3 protein: CASSLNRAGANVLTF
J gene: TRBJ1-2; V gene: TRBV5-6; clone size: -; D gene: -; CDR3 DNA: TGTGCCAGCAGCTTTTTTTCGGACTATGGCTACACCTTC; CDR3 protein: CASSFFSDYGYTF
J gene: TRBJ2-7; V gene: TRBV30; clone size: -; D gene: -; CDR3 DNA: TGTGCCTGGAGTTCTAGCAAACTTCTCGAGCAGTACTTC; CDR3 protein: CAWSSSKLLEQYF
J gene: TRBJ1-1; V gene: TRBV7-6; clone size: -; D gene: -; CDR3 DNA: TGTGCCAGCAGCCTCGACGGAGCCATAGCTTTCTTT; CDR3 protein: CASSLDGAIAFF
J gene: TRBJ1-3; V gene: TRBV9; clone size: -; D gene: -; CDR3 DNA: TGTGCCAGCAGCGCGTATTGGTCTGGAAACACCATATATTTT; CDR3 protein: CASSAYWSGNTIYF
J gene: TRBJ2-2; V gene: TRBV10-3; clone size: -; D gene: -; CDR3 DNA: TGTGCCATCAGTGAGCTTGGGTCACAGAACACCGGGGAGCTGTTTTTT; CDR3 protein: CAISELGSQNTGELFF
J gene: TRBJ1-3; V gene: TRBV6-1; clone size: once; D gene: -; CDR3 DNA: TGTGCCAGCAGTGAATGGGGCCAATTATACTCTGGAAACACCATATATTTT; CDR3 protein: CASSEWGQLYSGNTIYF